This TCR beta chain was sequenced during a study of CD8 T cells in Susac syndrome. Study-level results: The TCR sequencing and HLA analysis in the study involved a relatively small number of individuals, as the study acknowledged.

Turning to this clonotype: Its antigen remains unknown.

TEMRA cells were FACS-enriched, with CD8+ and CD4+ T cells isolated negatively. The CDR3 contains 17 residues. The trim removed 3 bases at V and 2 bases at J, leaving 11 bases unmatched. Per germline, CDR1 SGDLS and CDR2 YYNGEE. Random hexamers were used to reverse transcribe the RNA input (roughly 0.5 to 1 ug). Amplification of TCR beta CDR3 across 54 Vbeta and 13 Jbeta was performed with immunoSEQ multiplex PCR. TCRdb itself ran the immunoSEQ multiplex PCR reads through MiXCR, one entry per CDR3 protein. The sample comprises 130,000 to 150,000 distinct CDR3 sequences, approximately 96% of which are singletons, and about 0.08% rests with the top ten.

The sample consisted of CD4+ T cells from PBMCs. This clonotype originated in a human donor with Susac syndrome. The chain links TRBV9 to TRBJ2-3, with 8 bases fitting TRBD1. CDR3 in amino acids: CASSARAGQGPTDTQYF. CDR3 DNA sequence: TGTGCCAGCAGCGCTCGGGCCGGACAGGGTCCCACAGATACGCAGTATTTT.